This entry lists 17 T cell receptor beta chains sequenced from one sample in a study of human T cells and chemical hapten exposure. The time point was: patch test 2, 6 weeks after DPC sensitization. This sample's treatment: therapeutic diphenylcyclopropenone sensitization with weekly scalp DPC. TCRdb called the RACE reads again in MiXCR, with one record for every CDR3 protein. There are tens of thousands of distinct CDR3 sequences in the sample; more than 8.5% occur only once, and approximately 16% lies in the top ten. The material was whole blood, obtained in connection with sensitization to the hapten diphenylcyclopropenone (DPC). The receptors here all came from a woman in her 40s with alopecia areata. Some clones in this sample may be carry-over from other donors' samples.

The rearrangement links TRBV29-1 to TRBJ2-1; D unresolved. This CDR3 is 11 amino acids long. CDR1 is SQVTM, CDR2 ANQGSEA, per germline. The V end lost 6 bases, the J end lost 12 bases, and 15 bases lay between the germline ends. CDR3 nucleotides: TGCAGCGTACAAAAGGGTTATGTGCAGTTCTTC. Translating it yields CSVQKGYVQFF.

The chain carries TRBV28 and TRBJ1-4; 11 nucleotides match TRBD1. V was pared by 6 bases and J by 8 bases, with 8 bases of the junction left unmatched. Germline values: CDR1 MDHEN, CDR2 SYDVKM. This CDR3 has 15 residues. The CDR3 nucleotides are TGTGCCAGCAGGGGACAGGGGGATAGACAGGAAAAACTGTTTTTT. It is translated as CASRGQGDRQEKLFF.

This clonotype was observed many times. This chain joins TRBV7-8 and TRBJ2-7; 9 bases are shared with TRBD1. Germline loops: CDR1 SGHVS, CDR2 FQNEAQ. This CDR3 is built from 16 residues. Trimming cost V 4 bases and J 6 bases; bases outside gene matches: 13. This chain's CDR3 is CASSSRGDRVPREQYF. CDR3 in DNA: TGTGCCAGCAGCTCTAGGGGGGACAGGGTCCCTCGCGAGCAGTACTTC.

This clonotype was seen many times. The rearrangement links TRBV24-1 to TRBJ2-3; 9 positions match TRBD2. The CDR3 length is 16 residues. V gave up 4 bases and J gave up 5 bases; unmatched junction bases: 9. The germline gives CDR1 KGHDR, CDR2 SFDVKD. CDR3 protein: CATSDATRGGQDTQYF. Written as DNA, the CDR3 is TGTGCCACCAGTGACGCGACGCGGGGGGGCCAAGATACGCAGTATTTT.

This clonotype was detected ten times or more. Written as DNA, the CDR3 is TGTGCCAGCAACCCAAGACCGGGACAGGGGAAAGATACGCAGTATTTT. It codes for CASNPRPGQGKDTQYF. The chain joins TRBV6-1 to TRBJ2-3; 10 bases agree with TRBD1. The CDR3 runs to 16 residues. The trim removed 7 bases at V and 5 bases at J, leaving 12 bases unmatched. Germline CDR1 is MNHNS and CDR2 is SASEGT.

The table lists this clonotype with many counts. The CDR3 bases are TGTGCCAGCTCACCAGACCTTGGGGATTCACCCCTCCACTTT. It yields the protein CASSPDLGDSPLHF. The J gene is TRBJ1-6, the V gene TRBV18; unclear D gene. V was shortened by 2 bases and J by 8 bases, with 10 bases between the two germline ends. Germline V gives CDR1 KGHSH, CDR2 LQKENI. The CDR3 consists of 14 residues.

This clonotype was seen many times. This chain links TRBV20-1 with TRBJ2-1, with 7 bases matching TRBD2. Germline V gives CDR1 DFQATT, CDR2 SNEGSKA (reference sequence). The J segment lost 0 bases and the V segment lost 2 bases, leaving 7 bases of the junction unmatched. The CDR3 length is 16 residues. The CDR3 protein is CSARPFGGSSYNEQFF. The CDR3 DNA reads TGCAGTGCTAGACCGTTCGGGGGGAGCTCCTACAATGAGCAGTTCTTC.

This clonotype showed up just a few times. The V call is TRBV2, the J call TRBJ1-5; D not resolved. Trimming shortened V by 6 bases and J by 2 bases, and 14 bases separated the two germline ends. CDR1 is SNHLY and CDR2 is FYNNEI in the germline V gene. The CDR3 consists of 15 residues. The chain's CDR3 is CASRAQSLGNQPQHF. In DNA, the CDR3 is TGTGCCAGCAGGGCCCAGAGTTTGGGCAATCAGCCCCAGCATTTT.

The sample holds many counts of this clonotype. The gene calls are TRBV29-1 and TRBJ1-1; D unresolved. V was cut by 8 bases and J by 5 bases, with 15 bases left in between. This CDR3 is 12 amino acids long. The V gene's germline CDR1 is SQVTM and CDR2 ANQGSEA. CDR3 in amino acids: CSTAQDGTEAFF. The CDR3 coding sequence is TGCAGCACGGCCCAAGACGGGACTGAAGCTTTCTTT. Full variable domain (outside the CDR3, taken from reference TRBV29-1 and TRBJ1-1): SAVISQKPSRDICQRGTSLTIQCQVDSQVTMMFWYRQQPGQSLTLIATANQGSEATYESGFVIDKFPISRPNLTFSTLTVSNMSPEDSSIYLCSTAQDGTEAFFGQGTRLTVV.

This clonotype occurred many times. The genes are TRBV5-1 and TRBJ2-7, with 7 bases lining up with TRBD2. V lost 4 bases, J lost 6 bases, and 7 bases stayed unmatched. The length of the CDR3 is 13 residues. Germline CDR1 is SGHRS and CDR2 is YFSETQ. The CDR3 sequence is CASSNGLDAEQYF. In DNA form, the CDR3 reads TGCGCCAGCAGCAACGGACTAGACGCCGAGCAGTACTTC.

A few counts support this clonotype. The gene calls are TRBV6-4 and TRBJ2-2; TRBD1 agrees at 9 bases. The CDR3 extends over 17 amino acids. With V trimmed by 2 bases and J by 5 bases, 9 bases remained unmatched. Germline values: CDR1 MRHNA, CDR2 SNTAGT. Here the CDR3 reads CASSDGGTGRETGELFF. The DNA of the CDR3 is TGTGCCAGCAGTGACGGAGGGACAGGGAGGGAGACCGGGGAGCTGTTTTTT.

This clonotype was detected ten times or more. The gene calls are TRBV7-9 and TRBJ2-3, with 8 bases lining up with TRBD1. This CDR3 is 15 amino acids long. V gave up 2 bases and J gave up 6 bases; unmatched junction bases: 7. Germline V gene lookup returns CDR1 SEHNR and CDR2 FQNEAQ (reference sequence). Here the CDR3 DNA reads TGTGCCAGCAGCTTAAGGACAGGGAAGGGGGATACGCAGTATTTT. Its translation is CASSLRTGKGDTQYF.

At least ten counts were recorded for this clonotype. The gene calls are TRBV29-1 and TRBJ2-3; 10 bases align to TRBD2. After removal of 6 bases from V and 0 bases from J, the junction contained 9 bases not matched to a gene. Germline lookup yields CDR1 SQVTM and CDR2 ANQGSEA. This CDR3 spans 16 amino acids. Here the CDR3 reads CSVVKASGGSTDTQYF. For the CDR3, the DNA is TGCAGCGTGGTAAAAGCTAGCGGGGGAAGCACAGATACGCAGTATTTT.

This clonotype was recorded many times. The rearrangement joins TRBV6-5 to TRBJ2-2; 9 bases agree with TRBD2. CDR3 size: 14 residues. Trimming cost V 7 bases and J 1 base; bases outside gene matches: 1. Germline CDR1 and CDR2: MNHEY and SVGAGI. In DNA form, the CDR3 reads TGTGCCAGCAATAGCGGGGGGAACACCGGGGAGCTGTTTTTT. Its translation is CASNSGGNTGELFF.

This clonotype was picked up a small number of times. The chain joins TRBV12-3 or TRBV12-4 to TRBJ2-7; a weak D match, TRBD2 (5 bases). Trimming shortened V by 5 bases and J by 3 bases, and 14 bases separated the two germline ends. This CDR3 is built from 14 residues. The CDR3 nucleotides are TGTGCCAGCAGTCAACGGACTTCCCGCTACGAGCAGTACTTC. Its protein is CASSQRTSRYEQYF.

This clonotype was detected only a few times. This sequence joins TRBV29-1 and TRBJ1-1; D remains ambiguous. The CDR3 is 13 amino acids. Trimming left V 3 bases short and J 2 bases short, with 10 bases between. Germline CDR1 reads SQVTM; CDR2 reads ANQGSEA. CDR3 bases: TGCAGCGTTGAGTCGGGCCTCAACACTGAAGCTTTCTTT. Its protein is CSVESGLNTEAFF.

Many counts were recorded for this clonotype. The chain recombines TRBV27 with TRBJ2-3; D assignment may be TRBD1 or TRBD2 (6 bases each). The CDR3 has 14 amino acids. Trimming shortened V by 5 bases and J by 2 bases, and 11 bases separated the two germline ends. The germline gives CDR1 MNHEY, CDR2 SMNVEV (reference sequence). CDR3 sequence reads: CASSRGPDTDTQYF. The CDR3, as DNA: TGTGCCAGCAGTCGGGGGCCCGACACAGATACGCAGTATTTT.